The 8 T cell receptor beta chains below come from one sample, sequenced in a study of blood T cell repertoires in COVID-19. This table comes from immunoSEQ multiplex PCR, and its TCRdb copy is limited to in-frame clones, with some not included. The profile shows a few hundred thousand clones, 80% of them singletons. Sequenced material: peripheral blood. Receptor source: a human donor in a cohort sampled during active COVID-19.

The chain combines TRBV12-1 with TRBJ2-7; the table's D call, TRBD2, was not checked against the DNA. TRBV12-1 is flagged as a pseudogene. The CDR3 totals 12 residues. CDR3 region: CASSFGGDEQYF. As DNA, the CDR3 is TGTGCCAGCAGCTTTGGAGGCGACGAGCAGTACTTC.

This clone was seen more than once but under ten times. The CDR3 nucleotides are TGTGCCAGCAGCAGCCCCGAGTCTCGAAACACTGAAGCTTTCTTT. Its translation: CASSSPESRNTEAFF. This rearrangement joins TRBV7-2 to TRBJ1-1; D is unresolved. Germline V lookup: CDR1 SGHTA, CDR2 FQGNSA. V was pared by 5 bases and J by 2 bases, with 15 bases between. The CDR3 has 15 amino acids.

The V gene is TRBV3-1 (or the pseudogene TRBV3-2), the J gene TRBJ2-7; a weak D match, TRBD1 (6 bases). Germline CDR1 and CDR2: LGHDT and YNNKEL (reference sequence). The V end was cut by 3 bases, the J end by 6 bases, with 12 bases between. The CDR3 has 13 residues. CDR3 sequence reads: CASSQDDRSEQYF. As DNA, the CDR3 is TGTGCCAGCAGCCAGGATGACAGGTCCGAGCAGTACTTC.

This clone occurred a few times. The chain carries TRBV6-2 or TRBV6-3 and TRBJ2-5, with 10 positions matching TRBD2. Per the germline V gene, CDR1 is MNHEY and CDR2 is SVGEGT. V shed 2 bases, J shed 5 bases, and the junction held 8 bases outside the gene matches. This CDR3 has 16 amino acids. The CDR3 here is CASSYTELAGFETQYF. The CDR3 DNA is TGTGCCAGCAGTTACACTGAACTAGCGGGGTTTGAGACCCAGTACTTC.

This clone occurred once. The gene calls are TRBV5-1 and TRBJ2-1; TRBD2 agrees at 11 bases. Trimming removed 1 base from V and 4 bases from J; junction bases left unmatched: 7. The CDR3 extends over 17 amino acids. CDR1 SGHRS and CDR2 YFSETQ come from the germline V gene. The CDR3 protein is CASSLIWASGRYNEQFF. The CDR3 DNA follows: TGCGCCAGCAGCTTGATCTGGGCTAGCGGGAGGTACAATGAGCAGTTCTTC.

Here the CDR3 DNA reads TGTGCCAGCTCACCAAGTCCTGGGCAGATCTATGGCTACACCTTC. It yields the protein CASSPSPGQIYGYTF. The chain recombines TRBV18 with TRBJ1-2; D is unresolved. Germline V gene data show CDR1 as KGHSH and CDR2 as LQKENI. The CDR3 length is 15 residues. The germline V and J ends were trimmed by 2 bases and 4 bases, with 14 bases remaining between them.

The chain recombines TRBV9 with TRBJ2-5, with D perhaps TRBD2 (5 bases). Trimming left V 0 bases short and J 3 bases short, with 12 bases between. Germline CDR1 and CDR2: SGDLS and YYNGEE. The CDR3 covers 15 residues. CDR3 region: CASSVGISAKETQYF. The DNA of the CDR3 is TGTGCCAGCAGCGTAGGCATTAGCGCGAAAGAGACCCAGTACTTC.

This chain uses TRBV9 with TRBJ2-2; TRBD2 matches 7 bases. This CDR3 region has 16 residues. Trimming cost V 3 bases and J 6 bases; bases outside gene matches: 11. Germline values: CDR1 SGDLS, CDR2 YYNGEE. Here the CDR3 reads CASSGRSGTGSGELFF. CDR3 bases: TGTGCCAGCAGCGGGAGGAGCGGGACTGGGTCCGGGGAGCTGTTTTTT.